Below are 26 T cell receptor beta chains sequenced from a single sample in a study of CD8 T cells in ankylosing spondylitis. General study points: A motif of 7 to 9 highly homologous TCR beta variants was seen as apparently characteristic of ankylosing spondylitis blood.

One entry per CDR3 protein, called by TCRdb with MiXCR from the 5' RACE reads. The sample holds 750,000 to 850,000 distinct CDR3 sequences, 12% seen once. Their specific antigens are unknown. Sequences were obtained from blood, either unsorted or a sorted T cell fraction (not recorded which). Receptor source: a male donor with ankylosing spondylitis.

This clonotype appeared a few times. This rearrangement joins TRBV6-1 to TRBJ2-1; weak D call: TRBD2 (6 bases). CDR1 MNHNS and CDR2 SASEGT come from the germline V gene. The CDR3 loop spans 15 amino acids. Between the trimmed V and J ends, which lost 5 bases and 1 base, there was a span of 12 bases. The CDR3 here is CASSTFGGSYNEQFF. The DNA for the CDR3 is TGTGCCAGCAGTACATTTGGGGGGTCCTACAATGAGCAGTTCTTC.

In its sample, this clonotype was seen a few times. The chain employs TRBV28 and TRBJ2-5; D unresolved. Germline V gives CDR1 MDHEN, CDR2 SYDVKM. V lost 9 bases, J lost 5 bases, and 10 bases lay in between. The CDR3 has 11 residues. CDR3 nucleotide sequence: TGTGCCAGTTATAACGGGGAGACCCAGTACTTC. The encoded protein is CASYNGETQYF.

The rearrangement links TRBV6-1 to TRBJ2-2; a weak D match, TRBD2 (5 bases). The germline V gene encodes CDR1 MNHNS and CDR2 SASEGT. The CDR3 consists of 13 residues. The V gene lost 6 bases and the J gene lost 6 bases, with 11 bases spanning the gap. CDR3 residues: CASRRSVAGELFF. DNA for the CDR3: TGTGCCAGCAGGCGTAGCGTGGCCGGGGAGCTGTTTTTT.

This rearrangement joins TRBV7-2 to TRBJ2-7, with 7 bases that match TRBD2. CDR1 and CDR2 (germline): SGHTA, FQGNSA. Germline trimming cut 0 bases from V and 4 bases from J; bases unmatched to any gene: 9. There are 16 residues in the CDR3. CDR3 DNA sequence: TGTGCCAGCAGCTTAGCAGGGACCATGGGAGGGTACGAGCAGTACTTC. Translating gives CASSLAGTMGGYEQYF.

This chain links TRBV5-1 with TRBJ1-1; 7 bases are a match to TRBD1. The CDR3 covers 15 residues. The junction had 12 bases not matched to a gene; V was cut back by 3 bases and J by 7 bases. The germline CDR1 and CDR2 sequences are SGHRS and YFSETQ. This CDR3 is CASSYLNRGDLEAFF. In DNA, the CDR3 is TGCGCCAGCAGCTACTTAAACAGGGGTGATCTTGAAGCTTTCTTT. Full variable domain (remainder filled in from reference TRBV5-1 and TRBJ1-1): KAGVTQTPRYLIKTRGQQVTLSCSPISGHRSVSWYQQTPGQGLQFLFEYFSETQRNKGNFPGRFSGRQFSNSRSEMNVSTLELGDSALYLCASSYLNRGDLEAFFGQGTRLTVV.

V gene TRBV20-1 combines with J gene TRBJ1-6; D is ambiguous. This CDR3 region has 14 residues. Trimming stripped 3 bases from V and 10 bases from J, with 16 bases between. Germline values: CDR1 DFQATT, CDR2 SNEGSKA (reference sequence). DNA of the CDR3: TGCAGTGCTAGCGCCAGGCGGGTTGGCTCACCCCTCCACTTT. Its protein is CSASARRVGSPLHF.

J is TRBJ2-7 and V is TRBV20-1; TRBD2 might be the D (5 bases). V lost 2 bases and J lost 1, with 15 bases in between. The CDR3 sequence is 15 residues long. Germline V gene sequence: CDR1 DFQATT, CDR2 SNEGSKA (reference sequence). DNA of the CDR3: TGCAGTGCTAGATCGGGCGGGTGGGGTTCCTACGAGCAGTACTTC. It translates to CSARSGGWGSYEQYF.

The sample holds a few counts of this clonotype. This chain connects TRBV6-5 to TRBJ1-6, with D perhaps TRBD1 (5 bases). With 0 bases removed from V and 0 bases from J, the gap between germline ends came to 9 bases. Looked up from germline, CDR1 is MNHEY and CDR2 is SVGAGI. The CDR3 sequence is 17 residues long. The CDR3 sequence is CASSYSGDLSYNSPLHF. The CDR3 nucleotides read TGTGCCAGCAGTTACTCTGGGGACCTCTCCTATAATTCACCCCTCCACTTT.

This clonotype has just a few counts. This rearrangement joins TRBV18 to TRBJ1-1, with unresolved D. The germline V gene encodes CDR1 KGHSH and CDR2 LQKENI. CDR3 length: 15 amino acids. Trimming pared 6 bases from V and 0 bases from J, leaving 14 bases between. CDR3 coding DNA: TGTGCCAGCTCCGGATGGGTGGCAGTGAACACTGAAGCTTTCTTT. As protein: CASSGWVAVNTEAFF.

This chain joins TRBV6-2 or TRBV6-3 and TRBJ2-1; D perhaps matches TRBD1 (6 bases). Germline CDR1 reads MNHEY; CDR2 reads SVGEGT. This CDR3 is built from 14 residues. The V end lost 4 bases, the J end lost 7 bases, and 14 bases lay between the germline ends. CDR3 protein: CASSSLQGPNEQFF. CDR3 nucleotides: TGTGCCAGCAGTTCCCTACAGGGACCTAATGAGCAGTTCTTC.

The rearrangement links TRBV7-9 to TRBJ1-2; TRBD1 aligns across 9 bases. V gave up 5 bases and J gave up 8 bases; unmatched junction bases: 9. Per germline, CDR1 SEHNR and CDR2 FQNEAQ (reference sequence). This CDR3 has 14 residues. Here the CDR3 DNA reads TGTGCCAGCAGCCCAGGACAGGGGTTGCGCGGCTACACCTTC. Encoded protein: CASSPGQGLRGYTF.

This clonotype occurred a few times. The rearrangement joins TRBV7-2 to TRBJ2-3; 7 bases map to TRBD2. Germline V gene lookup returns CDR1 SGHTA and CDR2 FQGNSA. V trimming: 5 bases; J trimming: 8 bases; junction bases outside the gene matches: 7. The CDR3 is made up of 13 amino acids. CDR3 bases: TGTGCCAGCAGCCGAGGGAGGGCCTCTACGCAGTATTTT. It encodes CASSRGRASTQYF.

The gene calls are TRBV7-9 and TRBJ1-6; TRBD1 agrees at 7 bases. The germline V gene encodes CDR1 SEHNR and CDR2 FQNEAQ (reference sequence). Losses at the gene ends were 5 bases for V and 7 bases for J; bases not matched to a gene: 11. This CDR3 comprises 16 residues. CDR3 bases: TGTGCCAGCAGCCCCGGAGCCGGGACAGTCAATTCACCCCTCCACTTT. Its protein product is CASSPGAGTVNSPLHF.

CDR3 region: CASSLLQRGYTGELFF. CDR3 nucleotide sequence: TGTGCCAGCAGCTTGCTCCAAAGAGGTTACACCGGGGAGCTGTTTTTT. This sequence joins TRBV5-5 and TRBJ2-2, with unresolved D. The germline V gene encodes CDR1 SGHKS and CDR2 YYEKEE (reference sequence). This CDR3 is built from 16 residues. Trimming pared 1 base from V and 3 bases from J, leaving 13 bases between.

V usage is TRBV6-5 and J usage is TRBJ1-6; D gene ambiguous. Trimming removed 8 bases at V and 11 bases at J, with 13 bases between. The CDR3 is 12 residues long. The V gene's germline CDR1 is MNHEY and CDR2 SVGAGI. The CDR3 reads CASGPVAAPLHF. As DNA, the CDR3 is TGTGCCAGCGGTCCCGTGGCGGCACCCCTCCACTTT.

This clonotype was picked up many times. The chain joins TRBV7-3 to TRBJ2-1; D gene unclear. CDR3 length equals 13 residues. Germline V gene sequence: CDR1 SGHTA, CDR2 FQGTGA. V was pared by 2 bases and J by 5 bases, with 7 bases between. CDR3 protein: CASSLVENNEQFF. The CDR3 nucleotides read TGTGCCAGCAGCTTAGTAGAAAACAATGAGCAGTTCTTC.

This clonotype was recorded a few times. V usage is TRBV7-2 and J usage is TRBJ2-7; 8 bases fit TRBD1. The CDR3 length is 14 residues. The germline CDR1 and CDR2 sequences are SGHTA and FQGNSA. The ends lost 5 bases at V and 6 bases at J; junction bases unmatched: 9. The CDR3 is CASSILTGVGEQYF. The DNA for the CDR3 is TGTGCCAGCAGCATCCTGACAGGGGTAGGCGAGCAGTACTTC.

The chain employs TRBV5-1 and TRBJ2-7; perhaps D is TRBD1 or TRBD2 (5 bases each). Germline V CDR1 and CDR2: SGHRS, YFSETQ. With 2 bases removed from V and 5 bases from J, the gap between germline ends came to 14 bases. This CDR3 is 14 amino acids long. The CDR3 nucleotides are TGCGCCAGCAGCTTTAGGGACGATCGGAACGAGCAGTACTTC. The encoded protein is CASSFRDDRNEQYF.

This clonotype was found many times. J is TRBJ2-2 and V is TRBV4-3, with TRBD2 as a possible D gene (5 bases). V shed 0 bases and J shed 4 bases, with 9 bases lying between them. This CDR3 region has 15 residues. CDR1 and CDR2 (germline): LGHNA, YSLEER. Here the CDR3 DNA reads TGCGCCAGCAGCCAAGATGGGCGGGTCACCGGGGAGCTGTTTTTT. Translated, it gives CASSQDGRVTGELFF.

This clonotype was counted a few times. The rearrangement uses TRBV4-3 and TRBJ2-1; no firm D call. This CDR3 contains 15 residues. CDR1 LGHNA and CDR2 YSLEER come from the germline V gene. The ends were cut back, 0 bases at V and 4 bases at J, with 10 bases in the middle. CDR3 bases: TGCGCCAGCAGCCAAGAACAGCGACCGTACAATGAGCAGTTCTTC. It codes for CASSQEQRPYNEQFF.

The chain uses TRBV20-1 and TRBJ2-2; D unresolved. The CDR3 is 14 amino acids. Germline assignment: CDR1 DFQATT and CDR2 SNEGSKA (reference sequence). V lost 4 bases to trimming and J lost 7 bases, with 16 bases between them. CDR3 bases: TGCAGTGCTAACCGTGGACGAGGCGGCGGGGAGCTGTTTTTT. Protein: CSANRGRGGGELFF.

CDR3 DNA sequence: TGTGCCATCAGCGCCAGCGGGATGTCTGCAGATACGCAGTATTTT. This sequence encodes CAISASGMSADTQYF. The J gene is TRBJ2-3, the V gene TRBV10-3, with TRBD2 identical over 7 bases. The CDR3 is 15 residues long. The ends lost 6 bases at V and 4 bases at J; junction bases unmatched: 10. Germline values: CDR1 ENHRY, CDR2 SYGVKD.

The chain couples TRBV18 to TRBJ2-7, with D perhaps matching TRBD1 (5 bases). Trimming shortened V by 2 bases and J by 6 bases, and 8 bases separated the two germline ends. Germline V gives CDR1 KGHSH, CDR2 LQKENI. The CDR3 sequence is 12 residues long. The CDR3 protein is CASSPEGVEQYF. The CDR3 coding sequence is TGTGCCAGCTCACCAGAAGGGGTCGAGCAGTACTTC.

This clonotype has more than one count but fewer than ten. The chain couples TRBV19 to TRBJ2-2; TRBD2 matches at 13 bases. V was pared by 7 bases and J by 5 bases, with 13 bases of the junction left unmatched. Germline V gene data show CDR1 as LNHDA and CDR2 as SQIVND (reference sequence). The CDR3 totals 18 residues. The CDR3 here is CASTTLWGTSGTTGELFF. CDR3 nucleotide sequence: TGTGCCAGTACTACCCTCTGGGGGACTAGCGGGACGACCGGGGAGCTGTTTTTT. The full variable domain, in which reference TRBV19 and TRBJ2-2 provide the parts outside the CDR3, is DGGITQSPKYLFRKEGQNVTLSCEQNLNHDAMYWYRQDPGQGLRLIYYSQIVNDFQKGDIAEGYSVSREKKESFPLTVTSAQKNPTAFYLCASTTLWGTSGTTGELFFGEGSRLTVL.

This clonotype occurred a few times. This rearrangement joins TRBV29-1 to TRBJ2-7; D gene uncertain. CDR1 is SQVTM, CDR2 ANQGSEA, per germline. The CDR3 runs 12 residues. Trimming removed 8 bases from V and 5 bases from J, with 16 bases in between. In DNA, the CDR3 is TGCAGCACTCTTTCGGCCACCCACGAGCAGTACTTC. Encoded protein: CSTLSATHEQYF.

This clonotype has just a few counts. The CDR3 loop reads CASSTYRGHRLNEQFF. CDR3 bases: TGTGCCAGCAGCACCTACAGGGGGCATCGACTGAATGAGCAGTTCTTC. V gene TRBV7-6 combines with J gene TRBJ2-1; TRBD1 matches 9 bases. CDR3 size: 16 residues. J was trimmed by 7 bases and V by 5 bases; bases with no gene match: 12. Germline CDR1 is SGHVS and CDR2 is FNYEAQ.